Shown below are 14 T cell receptor beta chains from a single sample sequenced in a study of memory CD4+ T cells and cytomegalovirus serostatus. Single viable CD3+CD4+CD8-CD45RO+ cells were sorted as the memory CD4+ T cells. Libraries were prepared by immunoSEQ multiplex PCR; TCRdb keeps only in-frame clonotypes and omits some of them. The sample holds approximately 61,000 clones, around 80% seen once. The sequencing input was memory CD4+ T cells from blood. These receptors were obtained from an adult in good health and CMV-seronegative. Some clones in this sample may be carry-over from other donors' samples.

The V gene is TRBV20-1, the J gene TRBJ2-1; no reliable D call. This CDR3 spans 11 amino acids. Germline assignment: CDR1 DFQATT and CDR2 SNEGSKA (reference sequence). V lost 1 base, J lost 10 bases, and 8 bases lay in between. In DNA form, the CDR3 reads TGCAGTGCTAGAGGGGGTAGCGAGCAGTTCTTC. Its translation is CSARGGSEQFF.

The CDR3 loop is CSVARETSSTDTQYF. CDR3 sequence (DNA): TGCAGCGTTGCGAGGGAGACCTCTAGCACAGATACGCAGTATTTT. The V gene is TRBV29-1, the J gene TRBJ2-3, with a weak D call TRBD2 (5 bases). Per the germline V gene, CDR1 is SQVTM and CDR2 is ANQGSEA. CDR3 length: 15 amino acids. Trimming left V 4 bases short and J 0 bases short, with 14 bases between.

The chain has TRBV9 and TRBJ2-3, with D unclear. Trimming left V 1 base short and J 0 bases short, with 6 bases between. Germline-derived CDR1 and CDR2 are SGDLS and YYNGEE. The CDR3 runs to 14 residues. CDR3 nucleotide sequence: TGTGCCAGCAGCGTACACGAGAGCACAGATACGCAGTATTTT. This translates into CASSVHESTDTQYF.

The chain has TRBV9 and TRBJ2-3; D might be TRBD2 (5 bases). From germline, CDR1 is SGDLS and CDR2 YYNGEE. Trimming shortened V by 2 bases and J by 6 bases, and 19 bases separated the two germline ends. The CDR3 covers 16 residues. The CDR3 region has the DNA TGTGCCAGCAGCGTTAACACAGCCACTAGTGTGGATACGCAGTATTTT. This codes for CASSVNTATSVDTQYF.

V is TRBV27 and J is TRBJ2-6; either TRBD1 or TRBD2 may supply D (5 bases each). The V gene lost 3 bases and the J gene lost 0 bases, with 6 bases spanning the gap. CDR1 is MNHEY and CDR2 is SMNVEV in the germline V gene (reference sequence). CDR3 size: 15 residues. The CDR3 DNA sequence: TGTGCCAGCAGTTTTGGGGGCTCTGGGGCCAACGTCCTGACTTTC. Residues: CASSFGGSGANVLTF.

The chain's CDR3 is CASSAQGSGTNEKLFF. The CDR3 DNA follows: TGTGCCAGCAGCGCACAGGGAAGCGGAACTAATGAAAAACTGTTTTTT. The rearrangement links TRBV9 to TRBJ1-4, with D possibly being TRBD1 (6 bases). CDR1 and CDR2 from the germline V gene are SGDLS and YYNGEE. V was clipped by 3 bases and J by 1 base, with 13 bases between them. The CDR3 runs 16 residues.

The chain joins TRBV2 to TRBJ1-3; D call uncertain. Germline CDR1 reads SNHLY; CDR2 reads FYNNEI. Trimming stripped 4 bases from V and 0 bases from J, with 7 bases between. This CDR3 region has 14 residues. This chain's CDR3 is CASSGQLSGNTIYF. CDR3 coding DNA: TGTGCCAGCAGTGGCCAGCTCTCTGGAAACACCATATATTTT. The whole variable domain, filled in from reference TRBV2 and TRBJ1-3, reads EPEVTQTPSHQVTQMGQEVILRCVPISNHLYFYWYRQILGQKVEFLVSFYNNEISEKSEIFDDQFSVERPDGSNFTLKIRSTKLEDSAMYFCASSGQLSGNTIYFGEGSWLTVV.

The chain carries TRBV10-3 and TRBJ2-7, with 9 bases aligning to TRBD2. CDR3 length: 14 amino acids. The junction had 6 bases not matched to a gene; V was cut back by 9 bases and J by 0 bases. Germline V gene sequence: CDR1 ENHRY, CDR2 SYGVKD. CDR3 residues: CAIRPSGTSYEQYF. The CDR3 region has the DNA TGTGCCATACGTCCTAGCGGGACCTCCTACGAGCAGTACTTC.

With respect to this clone: Different DNA sequences within this sample yield the same CDR3. The V call is TRBV7-2, the J call TRBJ2-5; perhaps TRBD2 as D (6 bases). The germline CDR1 and CDR2 sequences are SGHTA and FQGNSA. CDR3 size: 13 residues. Trimming took 2 bases from V and 4 from J, leaving 8 bases between them. CDR3 sequence (DNA): TGTGCCAGCAGCTTATCCGGGGGAGAGACCCAGTACTTC. This codes for CASSLSGGETQYF.

This sequence joins TRBV5-4 and TRBJ2-3; D might be TRBD2 (6 bases). The germline CDR1 and CDR2 sequences are SGHNT and YYREEE (reference sequence). The V gene lost 7 bases and the J gene lost 6 bases, with 18 bases spanning the gap. The CDR3 has 14 amino acids. DNA of the CDR3: TGTGCCAGCGGACTGGAGGGCCGTCAGGATACGCAGTATTTT. Translation gives CASGLEGRQDTQYF.

The chain couples TRBV30 to TRBJ2-5; 7 positions match TRBD2. The CDR3 is 15 amino acids. V was clipped by 0 bases and J by 4 bases; unmatched bases: 8. CDR1 and CDR2 from the germline V gene are GTSNPN and SVGIG (reference sequence). The CDR3 loop is CAWSVRGVSPETQYF. The CDR3 coding sequence is TGTGCCTGGAGTGTACGGGGGGTTAGTCCAGAGACCCAGTACTTC. Full variable domain (outside the CDR3, taken from reference TRBV30 and TRBJ2-5): SQTIHQWPATLVQPVGSPLSLECTVEGTSNPNLYWYRQAAGRGLQLLFYSVGIGQISSEVPQNLSASRPQDRQFILSSKKLLLSDSGFYLCAWSVRGVSPETQYFGPGTRLLVL.

The chain joins TRBV27 to TRBJ1-1; a weak D match, TRBD1 (6 bases). The germline gives CDR1 MNHEY, CDR2 SMNVEV (reference sequence). The CDR3 is 13 amino acids. V lost 3 bases and J 1 base, leaving 6 bases between the germline ends. CDR3 DNA: TGTGCCAGCAGTTTGGGACAGAACACTGAAGCTTTCTTT. Translated, it gives CASSLGQNTEAFF.

The chain's CDR3 is CASGRLGDNEQFF. DNA for the CDR3: TGTGCCAGCGGGAGGCTGGGGGACAATGAGCAGTTCTTC. The rearrangement uses TRBV6-1 and TRBJ2-1; D is perhaps TRBD2 (6 bases). The germline gives CDR1 MNHNS, CDR2 SASEGT. Trimming removed 8 bases at V and 5 bases at J, with 13 bases between. The CDR3 is made up of 13 amino acids.

V gene TRBV18 combines with J gene TRBJ2-5, with 10 bases fitting TRBD2. This CDR3 is 15 amino acids long. After removal of 3 bases from V and 2 bases from J, the junction contained 3 bases not matched to a gene. Germline assignment: CDR1 KGHSH and CDR2 LQKENI. CDR3 sequence (DNA): TGTGCCAGCTCACCGCGGACTAGCGGACAAGAGACCCAGTACTTC. Encoded protein: CASSPRTSGQETQYF.